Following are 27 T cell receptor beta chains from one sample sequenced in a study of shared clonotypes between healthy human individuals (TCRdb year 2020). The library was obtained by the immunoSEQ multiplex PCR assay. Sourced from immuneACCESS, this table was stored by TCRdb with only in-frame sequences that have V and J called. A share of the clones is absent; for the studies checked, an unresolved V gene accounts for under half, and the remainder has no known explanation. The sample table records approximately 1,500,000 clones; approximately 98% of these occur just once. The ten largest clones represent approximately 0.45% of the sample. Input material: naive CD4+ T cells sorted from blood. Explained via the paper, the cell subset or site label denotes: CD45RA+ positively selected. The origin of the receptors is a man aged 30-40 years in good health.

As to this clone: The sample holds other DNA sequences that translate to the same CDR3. The CDR3 loop is CASSLIAGGETQYF. The CDR3 nucleotides are TGTGCCAGCAGCTTAATTGCGGGAGGGGAGACCCAGTACTTC. The chain has TRBV7-6 and TRBJ2-5; 9 nucleotides align to TRBD2. V was pared by 2 bases and J by 5 bases, with 3 bases of the junction left unmatched. Germline V gene sequence: CDR1 SGHVS, CDR2 FNYEAQ. The CDR3 sequence is 14 residues long.

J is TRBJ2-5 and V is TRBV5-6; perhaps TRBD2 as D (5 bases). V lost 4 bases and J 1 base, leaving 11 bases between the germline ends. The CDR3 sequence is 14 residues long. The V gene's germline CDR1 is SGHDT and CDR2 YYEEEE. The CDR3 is CASSGRPFQETQYF. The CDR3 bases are TGTGCCAGCAGCGGGAGACCGTTCCAAGAGACCCAGTACTTC.

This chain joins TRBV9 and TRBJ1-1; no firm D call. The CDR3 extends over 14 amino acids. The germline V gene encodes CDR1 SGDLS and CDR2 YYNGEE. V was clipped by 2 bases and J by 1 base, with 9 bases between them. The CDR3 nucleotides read TGTGCCAGCAGCGTTATGGAGGGGAACACTGAAGCTTTCTTT. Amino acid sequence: CASSVMEGNTEAFF.

CDR3 region: CASSRIRGIDTQYF. The CDR3 nucleotides read TGTGCCAGCAGCCGGATCAGGGGGATAGATACGCAGTATTTT. The chain employs TRBV7-3 and TRBJ2-3; 7 nucleotides line up with TRBD1. CDR1 and CDR2 from the germline V gene are SGHTA and FQGTGA. Germline trimming cut 5 bases from V and 5 bases from J; bases unmatched to any gene: 7. The CDR3 has 14 amino acids.

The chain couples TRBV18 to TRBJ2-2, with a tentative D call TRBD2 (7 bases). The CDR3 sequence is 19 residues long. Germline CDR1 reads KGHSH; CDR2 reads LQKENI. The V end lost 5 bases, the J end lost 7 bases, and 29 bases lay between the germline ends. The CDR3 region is CASSTSVDRRLAQRGELFF. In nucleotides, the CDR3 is TGTGCCAGCTCAACCTCTGTCGACAGGCGACTAGCTCAACGCGGGGAGCTGTTTTTT. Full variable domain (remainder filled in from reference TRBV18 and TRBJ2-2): NAGVMQNPRHLVRRRGQEARLRCSPMKGHSHVYWYRQLPEEGLKFMVYLQKENIIDESGMPKERFSAEFPKEGPSILRIQQVVRGDSAAYFCASSTSVDRRLAQRGELFFGEGSRLTVL.

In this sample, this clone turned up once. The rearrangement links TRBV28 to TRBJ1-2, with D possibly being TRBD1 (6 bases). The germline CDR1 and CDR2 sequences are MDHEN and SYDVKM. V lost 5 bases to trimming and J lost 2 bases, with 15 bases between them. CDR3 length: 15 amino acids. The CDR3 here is CASSLRTTGNYGYTF. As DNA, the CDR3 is TGTGCCAGCAGTCTCAGAACCACAGGGAACTATGGCTACACCTTC.

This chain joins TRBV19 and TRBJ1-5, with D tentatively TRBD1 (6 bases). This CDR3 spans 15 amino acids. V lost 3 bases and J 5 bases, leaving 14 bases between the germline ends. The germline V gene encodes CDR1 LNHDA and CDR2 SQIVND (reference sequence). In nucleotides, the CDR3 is TGTGCCAGTAGTATGTCACAGGGATTGTATCAGCCCCAGCATTTT. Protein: CASSMSQGLYQPQHF.

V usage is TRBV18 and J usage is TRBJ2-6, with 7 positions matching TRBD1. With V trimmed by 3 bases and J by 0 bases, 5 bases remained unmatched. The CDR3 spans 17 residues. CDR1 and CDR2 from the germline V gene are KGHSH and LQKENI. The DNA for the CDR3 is TGTGCCAGCTCACCGTGGGACAGAGGCTCTGGGGCCAACGTCCTGACTTTC. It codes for CASSPWDRGSGANVLTF.

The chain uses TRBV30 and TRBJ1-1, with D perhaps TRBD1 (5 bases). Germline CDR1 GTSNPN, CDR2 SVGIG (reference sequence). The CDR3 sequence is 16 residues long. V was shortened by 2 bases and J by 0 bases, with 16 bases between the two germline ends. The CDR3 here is CAWSPRRGRVNTEAFF. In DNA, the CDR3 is TGTGCCTGGAGTCCCCGCCGGGGCAGGGTGAACACTGAAGCTTTCTTT.

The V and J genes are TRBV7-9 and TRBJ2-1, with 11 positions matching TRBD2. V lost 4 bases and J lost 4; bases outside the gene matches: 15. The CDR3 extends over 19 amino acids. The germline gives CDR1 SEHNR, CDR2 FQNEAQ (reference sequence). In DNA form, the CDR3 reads TGTGCCAGCAGCTCCATAGGGGAACCGGGACTAGCGGCTTACAATGAGCAGTTCTTC. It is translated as CASSSIGEPGLAAYNEQFF.

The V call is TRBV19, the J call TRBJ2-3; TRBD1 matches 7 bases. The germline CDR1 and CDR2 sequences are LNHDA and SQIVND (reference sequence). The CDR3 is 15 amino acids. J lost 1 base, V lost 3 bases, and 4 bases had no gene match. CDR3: CASSIDRARTDTQYF. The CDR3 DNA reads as TGTGCCAGTAGTATCGACAGGGCGCGCACAGATACGCAGTATTTT.

The chain's CDR3 is CSAGGTSGYNEQFF. The CDR3 DNA is TGCAGCGCGGGGGGGACTAGCGGTTACAATGAGCAGTTCTTC. This chain joins TRBV29-1 and TRBJ2-1; TRBD2 matches at 11 bases. Trimming removed 7 bases from V and 4 bases from J; junction bases left unmatched: 6. Looked up from germline, CDR1 is SQVTM and CDR2 is ANQGSEA. The CDR3 totals 14 residues.

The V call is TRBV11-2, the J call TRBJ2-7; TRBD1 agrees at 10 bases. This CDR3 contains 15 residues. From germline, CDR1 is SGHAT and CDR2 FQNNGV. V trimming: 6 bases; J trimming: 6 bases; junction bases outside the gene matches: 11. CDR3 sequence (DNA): TGTGCCAGCAGGATCCCCGGGACAGGGGTCCTCGAGCAGTACTTC. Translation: CASRIPGTGVLEQYF.

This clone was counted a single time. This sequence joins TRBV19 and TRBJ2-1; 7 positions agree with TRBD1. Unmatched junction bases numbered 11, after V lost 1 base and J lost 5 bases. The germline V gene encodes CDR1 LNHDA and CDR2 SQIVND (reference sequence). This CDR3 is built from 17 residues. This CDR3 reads CASSIGGWTGHNNEQFF. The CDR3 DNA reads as TGTGCCAGTAGTATAGGGGGCTGGACAGGTCATAACAATGAGCAGTTCTTC. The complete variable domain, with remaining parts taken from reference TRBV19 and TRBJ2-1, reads DGGITQSPKYLFRKEGQNVTLSCEQNLNHDAMYWYRQDPGQGLRLIYYSQIVNDFQKGDIAEGYSVSREKKESFPLTVTSAQKNPTAFYLCASSIGGWTGHNNEQFFGPGTRLTVL.

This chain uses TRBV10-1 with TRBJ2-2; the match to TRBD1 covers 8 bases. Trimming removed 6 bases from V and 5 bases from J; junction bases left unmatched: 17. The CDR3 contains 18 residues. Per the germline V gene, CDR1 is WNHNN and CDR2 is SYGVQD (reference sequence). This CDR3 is CASRAGQGFGPATGELFF. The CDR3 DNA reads TGCGCCAGCAGAGCAGGACAGGGTTTTGGACCGGCGACCGGGGAGCTGTTTTTT.

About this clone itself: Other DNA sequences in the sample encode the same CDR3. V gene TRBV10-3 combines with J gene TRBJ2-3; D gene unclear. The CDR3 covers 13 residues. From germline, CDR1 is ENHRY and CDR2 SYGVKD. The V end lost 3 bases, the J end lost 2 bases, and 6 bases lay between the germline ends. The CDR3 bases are TGTGCCATCAGTGAAGGCTACACAGATACGCAGTATTTT. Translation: CAISEGYTDTQYF.

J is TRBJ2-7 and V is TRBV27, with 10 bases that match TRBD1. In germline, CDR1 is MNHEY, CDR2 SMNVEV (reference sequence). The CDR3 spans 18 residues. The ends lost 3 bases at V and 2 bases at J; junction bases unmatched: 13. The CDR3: CASSFSGTGALFTYEQYF. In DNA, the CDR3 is TGTGCCAGCAGTTTCTCCGGGACAGGGGCCCTCTTCACCTACGAGCAGTACTTC.

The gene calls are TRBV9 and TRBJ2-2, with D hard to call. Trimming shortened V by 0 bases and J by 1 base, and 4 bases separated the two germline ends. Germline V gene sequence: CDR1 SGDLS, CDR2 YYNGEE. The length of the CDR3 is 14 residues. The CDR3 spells CASSVVENTGELFF. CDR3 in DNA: TGTGCCAGCAGCGTAGTGGAGAACACCGGGGAGCTGTTTTTT. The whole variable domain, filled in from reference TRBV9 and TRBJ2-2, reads DSGVTQTPKHLITATGQRVTLRCSPRSGDLSVYWYQQSLDQGLQFLIQYYNGEERAKGNILERFSAQQFPDLHSELNLSSLELGDSALYFCASSVVENTGELFFGEGSRLTVL.

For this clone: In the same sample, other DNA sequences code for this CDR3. The CDR3 DNA follows: TGTGCCAGCAGTTACTCGGGGGGGAACTATGGCTACACCTTC. It translates to CASSYSGGNYGYTF. The rearrangement joins TRBV6-5 to TRBJ1-2, with D possibly TRBD1 on 5 matching bases. V shed 0 bases and J shed 2 bases, with 7 bases lying between them. The CDR3 is 14 amino acids. Germline CDR1 and CDR2: MNHEY and SVGAGI.

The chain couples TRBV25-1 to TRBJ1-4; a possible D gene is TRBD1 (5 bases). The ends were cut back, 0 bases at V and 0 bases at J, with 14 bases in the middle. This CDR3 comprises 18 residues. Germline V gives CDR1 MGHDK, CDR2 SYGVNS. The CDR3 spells CASSEYLLGRTTNEKLFF. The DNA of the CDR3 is TGTGCCAGCAGTGAATACCTCTTGGGACGGACAACTAATGAAAAACTGTTTTTT.

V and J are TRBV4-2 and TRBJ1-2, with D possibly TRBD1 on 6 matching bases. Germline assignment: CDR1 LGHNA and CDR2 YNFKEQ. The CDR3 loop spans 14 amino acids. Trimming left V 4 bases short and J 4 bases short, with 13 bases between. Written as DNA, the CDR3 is TGTGCCAGCAGCCCGGGGGGGCCCAGCTATGGCTACACCTTC. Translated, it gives CASSPGGPSYGYTF.

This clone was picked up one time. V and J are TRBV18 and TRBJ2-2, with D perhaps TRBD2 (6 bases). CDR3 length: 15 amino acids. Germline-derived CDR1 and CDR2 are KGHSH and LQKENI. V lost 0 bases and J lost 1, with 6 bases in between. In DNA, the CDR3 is TGTGCCAGCTCACCACCGCGGGGGAACACCGGGGAGCTGTTTTTT. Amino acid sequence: CASSPPRGNTGELFF.

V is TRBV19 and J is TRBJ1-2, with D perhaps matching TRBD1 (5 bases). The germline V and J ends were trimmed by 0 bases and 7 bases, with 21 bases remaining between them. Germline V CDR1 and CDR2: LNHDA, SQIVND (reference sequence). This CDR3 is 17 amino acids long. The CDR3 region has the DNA TGTGCCAGTAGTATAGACGGGGGAGCTTTCACCTATGGTGGCTACACCTTC. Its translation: CASSIDGGAFTYGGYTF.

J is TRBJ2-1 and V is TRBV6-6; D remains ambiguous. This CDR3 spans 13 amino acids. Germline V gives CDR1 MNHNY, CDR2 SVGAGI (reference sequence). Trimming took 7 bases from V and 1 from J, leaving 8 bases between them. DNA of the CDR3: TGTGCCAGCAACCCAAGTTCCTACAATGAGCAGTTCTTC. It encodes CASNPSSYNEQFF.

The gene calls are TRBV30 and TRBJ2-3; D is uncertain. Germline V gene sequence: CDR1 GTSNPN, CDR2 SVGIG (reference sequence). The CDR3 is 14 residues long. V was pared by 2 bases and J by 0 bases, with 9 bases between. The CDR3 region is CAWSKKPSTDTQYF. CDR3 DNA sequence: TGTGCCTGGAGTAAAAAACCAAGCACAGATACGCAGTATTTT.

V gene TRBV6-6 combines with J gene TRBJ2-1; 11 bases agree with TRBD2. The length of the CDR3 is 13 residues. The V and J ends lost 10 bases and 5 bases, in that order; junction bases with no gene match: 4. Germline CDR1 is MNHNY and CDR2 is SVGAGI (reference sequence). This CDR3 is CATQLAGDNEQFF. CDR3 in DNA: TGTGCCACTCAACTAGCGGGGGACAATGAGCAGTTCTTC.

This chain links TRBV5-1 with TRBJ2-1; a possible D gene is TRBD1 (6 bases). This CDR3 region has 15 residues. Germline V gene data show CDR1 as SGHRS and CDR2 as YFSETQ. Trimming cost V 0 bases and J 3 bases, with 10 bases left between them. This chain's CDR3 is CASSLELQGYNEQFF. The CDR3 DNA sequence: TGCGCCAGCAGCTTGGAATTACAGGGCTACAATGAGCAGTTCTTC.